The 26 T cell receptor beta chains below come from one sample, sequenced in a study of molecular identifiers for immune sequencing clone quantification. One entry per CDR3 protein results from TCRdb running MiXCR on the PCR reads. Counted here are 97,000 or so distinct CDR3 sequences, approximately 24% occurring once; the ten biggest clones make up 0.85% to 1%. Sequencing was carried out using naive CD8+ T cells from blood, with Jurkat cell RNA spiked in. Specified subset: FACS-sorted CD8+CD4-CCR7+CD45RA+ naive T cells. The receptors come from a human donor in good health. Some libraries in this study had Jurkat cell RNA spiked in.

This clonotype was seen at least ten times. One end of the junction fails to match germline, which may point to a read error. The J gene is TRBJ2-1, the V gene TRBV12-3 or TRBV12-4; tentatively, D is TRBD2 (6 bases). There are 13 residues in the CDR3. CDR3 DNA: TGTGCCAGCTCTTTTCTGACCATGGGACTCGGGATCTTC. It encodes CASSFLTMGLGIF.

This clonotype appeared many times. The chain recombines TRBV7-9 with TRBJ2-7; D unresolved. Germline lookup yields CDR1 SEHNR and CDR2 FQNEAQ (reference sequence). V was shortened by 5 bases and J by 6 bases, with 11 bases between the two germline ends. The CDR3 loop spans 12 amino acids. CDR3 DNA sequence: TGTGCCAGCAGCCATGGAACCGGCGAGCAGTACTTC. It specifies CASSHGTGEQYF.

At least ten counts were recorded for this clonotype. The chain is built from TRBV30 and TRBJ1-1, with D maybe TRBD1 (5 bases). V lost 0 bases and J 4 bases, leaving 6 bases between the germline ends. This CDR3 has 12 amino acids. CDR1 is GTSNPN, CDR2 SVGIG, per germline (reference sequence). CDR3: CAWSVGATEAFF. CDR3 coding DNA: TGTGCCTGGAGTGTAGGGGCCACTGAAGCTTTCTTT. Complete variable domain (other parts from reference TRBV30 and TRBJ1-1): SQTIHQWPATLVQPVGSPLSLECTVEGTSNPNLYWYRQAAGRGLQLLFYSVGIGQISSEVPQNLSASRPQDRQFILSSKKLLLSDSGFYLCAWSVGATEAFFGQGTRLTVV.

In its sample, this clonotype was seen a few times. V is TRBV19 and J is TRBJ2-7, with 8 bases lining up with TRBD1. Trimming at V came to 5 bases and at J to 6 bases, leaving 9 bases not matched to a gene. This CDR3 has 14 residues. CDR1 and CDR2 from the germline V gene are LNHDA and SQIVND (reference sequence). The CDR3, as DNA: TGTGCCAGTAGTTTCTGGACAGGGCAGGGCGAGCAGTACTTC. Translation gives CASSFWTGQGEQYF.

This clonotype was detected ten times or more. The chain carries TRBV25-1 and TRBJ2-7; TRBD1 aligns across 10 bases. Trimming cost V 1 base and J 3 bases; bases outside gene matches: 3. This CDR3 contains 15 residues. From germline, CDR1 is MGHDK and CDR2 SYGVNS. The CDR3 nucleotides read TGTGCCAGCAGTGAATGGGGGACAGGGGACTACGAGCAGTACTTC. This gives the protein CASSEWGTGDYEQYF.

This chain connects TRBV4-3 to TRBJ2-1, with 7 nucleotides matching TRBD2. V was clipped by 1 base and J by 7 bases; unmatched bases: 10. The CDR3 spans 16 residues. Germline V gene sequence: CDR1 LGHNA, CDR2 YSLEER. The CDR3 sequence is CASSQVLGLLTNEQFF. The CDR3 region has the DNA TGCGCCAGCAGCCAAGTTTTGGGACTACTCACTAATGAGCAGTTCTTC.

In this sample, this clonotype turned up many times. V gene TRBV7-9 combines with J gene TRBJ1-5, with a weak D call TRBD1 (5 bases). Trimming stripped 3 bases from V and 3 bases from J, with 9 bases between. CDR1 and CDR2 from the germline V gene are SEHNR and FQNEAQ (reference sequence). The CDR3 runs to 14 residues. The CDR3 loop is CASSLRGDNQPQHF. In nucleotides, the CDR3 is TGTGCCAGCAGCTTGAGGGGTGACAATCAGCCCCAGCATTTT. The variable domain in full, with the rest retrieved from reference TRBV7-9 and TRBJ1-5, is DTGVSQNPRHKITKRGQNVTFRCDPISEHNRLYWYRQTLGQGPEFLTYFQNEAQLEKSRLLSDRFSAERPKGSFSTLEIQRTEQGDSAMYLCASSLRGDNQPQHFGDGTRLSIL.

This clonotype was seen ten or more times. The chain uses TRBV6-9 and TRBJ1-5; D not resolved. The CDR3 totals 13 residues. Germline-derived CDR1 and CDR2 are MNHGY and SVAAGI. V was shortened by 9 bases and J by 0 bases, with 9 bases between the two germline ends. CDR3 nucleotides: TGTGCCAGAGAGGAGCCTAGCAATCAGCCCCAGCATTTT. This sequence encodes CAREEPSNQPQHF.

As regards this clonotype: A much bigger clone sits one base away, suggesting this may be a read error. This CDR3 is missing its conserved last phenylalanine or tryptophan, likely due to a read error. CDR3 in amino acids: CASSSRDLGSSPQHY. The CDR3 DNA sequence: TGTGCCAGCAGCTCCCGGGATTTGGGAAGTTCGCCCCAGCATTAT. The V call is TRBV7-9, the J call TRBJ1-5, with D hard to call. Deletions cut 4 bases from V and 9 bases from J, with 19 bases between. The CDR3 spans 15 residues. Germline CDR1 is SEHNR and CDR2 is FQNEAQ (reference sequence).

This clonotype was recorded many times. The V and J genes are TRBV29-1 and TRBJ2-1; D may be TRBD1 or TRBD2 (7 bases each). This CDR3 has 14 residues. Germline V gene lookup returns CDR1 SQVTM and CDR2 ANQGSEA. V lost 7 bases to trimming and J lost 6 bases, with 19 bases between them. CDR3 amino acids: CSGWEGARANEQFF. The DNA for the CDR3 is TGCAGCGGCTGGGAGGGGGCCCGGGCCAATGAGCAGTTCTTC.

V and J are TRBV19 and TRBJ1-2; D may be TRBD1 (5 bases). Germline V CDR1 and CDR2: LNHDA, SQIVND (reference sequence). The CDR3 runs to 14 residues. Trimming pared 5 bases from V and 4 bases from J, leaving 14 bases between. The CDR3 DNA is TGTGCCAGTAGTTCAATGGACACGAGCTATGGCTACACCTTC. Encoded protein: CASSSMDTSYGYTF.

This clonotype has ten or more counts. The chain links TRBV28 to TRBJ1-2, with a possible D match to TRBD1 (5 bases). The CDR3 is 19 amino acids. V was shortened by 4 bases and J by 0 bases, with 24 bases between the two germline ends. Germline assignment: CDR1 MDHEN and CDR2 SYDVKM. The DNA for the CDR3 is TGTGCCAGCAGTTCATATCTCCGGGACCAAAGGAGATCTAACTATGGCTACACCTTC. It is translated as CASSSYLRDQRRSNYGYTF.

About this clonotype: Just one base apart from a much larger clone, this may be a read error. The chain joins TRBV11-2 to TRBJ2-1, with no clear D. The CDR3 runs 16 residues. Germline-derived CDR1 and CDR2 are SGHAT and FQNNGV. In DNA form, the CDR3 reads TGTGCCAGCAGCTTAGAAGCTAGTAGCTCCTACAATAAGCAGTTCTTC. This translates into CASSLEASSSYNKQFF.

This clonotype was seen many times. V and J are TRBV20-1 and TRBJ2-3; 13 bases match TRBD2. This CDR3 has 20 amino acids. Germline CDR1 and CDR2: DFQATT and SNEGSKA (reference sequence). Unmatched junction bases numbered 14, after V lost 2 bases and J lost 0 bases. CDR3 region: CSARPLKTSGGYTSTDTQYF. CDR3 nucleotide sequence: TGCAGTGCTAGACCCTTAAAGACTAGCGGGGGGTACACTAGCACAGATACGCAGTATTTT.

With respect to this clonotype: This may arise from a read error, as a much more abundant clone is one base away. V gene TRBV6-2 or TRBV6-3 combines with J gene TRBJ2-3, with D perhaps assigned TRBD1 or TRBD2 (5 bases each). The CDR3 is made up of 15 amino acids. The V gene's germline CDR1 is MNHEY and CDR2 SVGEGT. The CDR3 here is CASSLDGTHTDTRYF. For the CDR3, the DNA is TGTGCCAGCAGTTTAGACGGGACGCACACAGATACGCGGTATTTT.

On this clonotype itself: Being one base from a much bigger clone, this may be a read error. The rearrangement joins TRBV6-2 or TRBV6-3 to TRBJ1-1; the D is unclear. CDR1 and CDR2 from the germline V gene are MNHEY and SVGEGT. V lost 8 bases and J 6 bases, leaving 13 bases between the germline ends. This CDR3 contains 12 residues. CDR3 residues: CASLTVDAEAFF. Here the CDR3 DNA reads TGTGCCAGCCTAACGGTGGACGCTGAAGCTTTCTTT.

The chain joins TRBV5-1 to TRBJ1-1, with D tentatively TRBD1 (5 bases). The ends were cut back, 3 bases at V and 6 bases at J, with 9 bases in the middle. The CDR3 is 12 residues long. CDR1 and CDR2 from the germline V gene are SGHRS and YFSETQ. The CDR3 nucleotides are TGCGCCAGCAGCTGGGGCGCCTCTGAAGCTTTCTTT. This codes for CASSWGASEAFF.

This clonotype was recorded at least ten times. The CDR3 DNA reads TGTGCCAGCAGCTTAGGTTATGCAGGTTCGGCCGGGGAGCTGTTTTTT. This gives the protein CASSLGYAGSAGELFF. The chain has TRBV7-2 and TRBJ2-2; no definite D call. This CDR3 has 16 amino acids. Trimming cost V 1 base and J 6 bases, with 15 bases left between them. Per the germline V gene, CDR1 is SGHTA and CDR2 is FQGNSA.

As to this clonotype: A much larger clone lies a single base off, so this may be a read error. The V and J genes are TRBV15 and TRBJ2-3; D is ambiguous. Germline V gene lookup returns CDR1 LNHNV and CDR2 YYDKDF (reference sequence). This CDR3 comprises 16 residues. The CDR3 sequence is CTTSEIRLDAGDTQYF. The DNA for the CDR3 is TGTACCACCAGCGAAATAAGACTTGACGCCGGGGATACGCAGTATTTT.

Ten or more counts support this clonotype. The rearrangement links TRBV5-6 to TRBJ2-3, with D perhaps assigned TRBD1 or TRBD2 (5 bases each). This CDR3 has 16 residues. The V end was cut by 0 bases, the J end by 3 bases, with 14 bases between. Germline V gene data show CDR1 as SGHDT and CDR2 as YYEEEE. Here the CDR3 reads CASSLGDSGLTDTQYF. CDR3 in DNA: TGTGCCAGCAGCTTGGGAGACAGCGGTTTGACAGATACGCAGTATTTT.

This clonotype has a count of ten or more. The chain joins TRBV18 to TRBJ1-2; D call uncertain. The V end lost 3 bases, the J end lost 12 bases, and 14 bases lay between the germline ends. Looked up from germline, CDR1 is KGHSH and CDR2 is LQKENI. CDR3 size: 12 residues. The CDR3, as DNA: TGTGCCAGCTCACCGGAAGGGAGACCCCACACCTTC. Translating gives CASSPEGRPHTF.

Many counts were recorded for this clonotype. The chain couples TRBV19 to TRBJ1-5; 9 bases are shared with TRBD1. The germline V gene encodes CDR1 LNHDA and CDR2 SQIVND (reference sequence). The CDR3 runs to 15 residues. With V trimmed by 6 bases and J by 4 bases, 7 bases remained unmatched. CDR3 region: CASSPTGGGNQPQHF. DNA of the CDR3: TGTGCCAGTAGCCCGACAGGGGGAGGGAATCAGCCCCAGCATTTT.

Note on this clonotype: Compared with germline, one end of the junction differs, possibly owing to a read error. This chain uses TRBV27 with TRBJ1-5, with a possible D match to TRBD1 (5 bases). The CDR3 is 13 amino acids. CDR1 and CDR2 (germline): MNHEY, SMNVEV (reference sequence). The CDR3: CARSLGGNQPQHF. For the CDR3, the DNA is TGTGCCCGCAGTTTAGGGGGCAATCAGCCCCAGCATTTT.

This clonotype occurred a few times. The J gene is TRBJ1-2, the V gene TRBV6-6; TRBD1 agrees at 9 bases. The V and J ends lost 2 bases and 8 bases, in that order; junction bases with no gene match: 6. This CDR3 contains 14 residues. CDR1 and CDR2 (germline): MNHNY, SVGAGI (reference sequence). In nucleotides, the CDR3 is TGTGCCAGCAGTTACATGGGACAGGGTACCGGCTACACCTTC. Protein product: CASSYMGQGTGYTF.

This clonotype was found many times. This chain joins TRBV27 and TRBJ2-3, with 9 bases fitting TRBD1. Germline trimming cut 6 bases from V and 0 bases from J; bases unmatched to any gene: 4. From germline, CDR1 is MNHEY and CDR2 SMNVEV (reference sequence). The CDR3 length is 15 residues. The CDR3 protein is CASRDRGLSTDTQYF. CDR3 sequence (DNA): TGTGCCAGCAGGGACAGGGGCCTTAGCACAGATACGCAGTATTTT.

About this clonotype itself: A much larger clonotype is one base distant, so this may be a read error. The chain has TRBV5-3 and TRBJ2-7; 8 nucleotides match TRBD1. TRBV5-3 is assigned to the ORF class and has an uncertain function. The CDR3 length is 15 residues. As DNA, the CDR3 is TGTGCCAGCAGTCTCACAGGGGGAGGATACTATGAGCAGCACTTC. Translating gives CASSLTGGGYYEQHF.